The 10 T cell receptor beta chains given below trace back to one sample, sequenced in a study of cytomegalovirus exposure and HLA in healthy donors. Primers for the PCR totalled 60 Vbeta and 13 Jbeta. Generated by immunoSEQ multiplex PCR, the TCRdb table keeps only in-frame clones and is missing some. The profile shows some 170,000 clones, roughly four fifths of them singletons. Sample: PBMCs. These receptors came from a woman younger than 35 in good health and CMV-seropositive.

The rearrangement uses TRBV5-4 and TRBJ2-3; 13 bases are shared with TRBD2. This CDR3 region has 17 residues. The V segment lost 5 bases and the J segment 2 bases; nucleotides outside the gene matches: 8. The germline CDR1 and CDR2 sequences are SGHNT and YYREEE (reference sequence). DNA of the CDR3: TGTGCCAGCAGGTCCGGGACTAGCGGGACATACACAGATACGCAGTATTTT. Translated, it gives CASRSGTSGTYTDTQYF.

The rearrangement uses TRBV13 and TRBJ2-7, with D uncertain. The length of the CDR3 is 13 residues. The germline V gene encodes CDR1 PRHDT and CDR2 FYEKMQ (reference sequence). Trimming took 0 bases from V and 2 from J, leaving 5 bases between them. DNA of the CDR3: TGTGCCAGCAGCTTAGGACTTCCCTACGAGCAGTACTTC. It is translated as CASSLGLPYEQYF.

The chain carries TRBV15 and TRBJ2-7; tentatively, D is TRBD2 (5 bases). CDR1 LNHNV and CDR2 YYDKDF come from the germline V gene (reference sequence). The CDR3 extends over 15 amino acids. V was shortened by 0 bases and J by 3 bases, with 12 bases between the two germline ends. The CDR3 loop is CATSRDLSRVYEQYF. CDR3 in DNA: TGTGCCACCAGCAGAGACCTCTCGAGGGTCTACGAGCAGTACTTC.

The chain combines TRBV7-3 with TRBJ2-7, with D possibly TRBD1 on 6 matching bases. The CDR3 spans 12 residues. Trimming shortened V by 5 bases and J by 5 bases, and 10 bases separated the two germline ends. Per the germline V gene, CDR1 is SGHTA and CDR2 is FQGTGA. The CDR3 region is CASSQQGNEQYF. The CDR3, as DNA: TGTGCCAGCAGCCAACAGGGAAACGAGCAGTACTTC.

The CDR3 coding sequence is TGTGCCAGCAGCTCGACAGGGGTTGAGCAGTACTTC. Its protein is CASSSTGVEQYF. The gene calls are TRBV11-2 and TRBJ2-7, with 8 bases fitting TRBD1. The CDR3 covers 12 residues. The V and J ends lost 4 bases and 7 bases, in that order; junction bases with no gene match: 3. The germline CDR1 and CDR2 sequences are SGHAT and FQNNGV.

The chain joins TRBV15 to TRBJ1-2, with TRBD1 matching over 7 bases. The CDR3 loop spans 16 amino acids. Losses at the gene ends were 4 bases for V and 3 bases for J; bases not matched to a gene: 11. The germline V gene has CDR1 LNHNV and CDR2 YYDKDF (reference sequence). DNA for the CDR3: TGTGCCACCAGCACCAAACCCGGGACAGCACACTATGGCTACACCTTC. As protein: CATSTKPGTAHYGYTF. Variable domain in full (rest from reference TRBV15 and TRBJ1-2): DAMVIQNPRYQVTQFGKPVTLSCSQTLNHNVMYWYQQKSSQAPKLLFHYYDKDFNNEADTPDNFQSRRPNTSFCFLDIRSPGLGDTAMYLCATSTKPGTAHYGYTFGSGTRLTVV.

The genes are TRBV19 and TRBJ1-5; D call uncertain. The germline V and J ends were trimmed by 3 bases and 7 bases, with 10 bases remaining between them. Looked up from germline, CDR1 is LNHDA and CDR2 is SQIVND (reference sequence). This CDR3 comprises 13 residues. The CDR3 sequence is CASSIKAGQPQHF. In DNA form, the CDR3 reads TGTGCCAGTAGTATTAAGGCAGGACAGCCCCAGCATTTT.

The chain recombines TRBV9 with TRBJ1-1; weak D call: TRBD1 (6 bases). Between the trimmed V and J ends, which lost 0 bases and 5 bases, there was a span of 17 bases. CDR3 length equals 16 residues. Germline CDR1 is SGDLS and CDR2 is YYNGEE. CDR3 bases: TGTGCCAGCAGCGTAGTGCTCAGGGGCTCAGCGACTGAAGCTTTCTTT. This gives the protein CASSVVLRGSATEAFF.

CDR3 in DNA: TGTGCCAGCAGGGGGGGGACAGGGGGCCCAGATACGCAGTATTTT. Translation gives CASRGGTGGPDTQYF. This chain links TRBV27 with TRBJ2-3; the match to TRBD1 covers 12 bases. V shed 6 bases and J 4 bases; nucleotides not matched to a gene: 5. The CDR3 sequence is 15 residues long. Germline V gene lookup returns CDR1 MNHEY and CDR2 SMNVEV (reference sequence).

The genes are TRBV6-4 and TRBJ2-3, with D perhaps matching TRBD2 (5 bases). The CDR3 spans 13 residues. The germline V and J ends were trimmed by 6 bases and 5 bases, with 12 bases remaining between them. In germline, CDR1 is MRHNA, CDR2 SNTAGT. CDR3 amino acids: CASRDDYQDTQYF. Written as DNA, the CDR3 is TGTGCCAGCAGGGATGACTACCAAGATACGCAGTATTTT.